This paragraph reports one T cell receptor (beta chain). The data were obtained in a study of blood T cell repertoires in COVID-19. In assigning cohorts, the study relied on participant-reported clinical history. Original handling: How many nucleated cells were present was estimated from reference gene primer amplification. Method: immunoSEQ multiplex PCR; TCRdb's copy keeps in-frame clones and lacks some. The V and J calls and clone size come from that table; D and trimming were worked out from the DNA. The profile covers 270,000 or so clones, with around 90% appearing a single time and less than 3.5% taken by the ten largest. V dropped 0 bases and J dropped 0 bases, with 7 bases sitting between them. The germline V gene encodes CDR1 SGDLS and CDR2 YYNGEE. The CDR3 consists of 16 residues.

The V and J genes are TRBV9 and TRBJ1-6; D is perhaps TRBD1 (5 bases). Sequenced input: PBMCs or T cells enriched from blood (not recorded which). This sequence was found in a man aged 40-49 years who had been exposed to COVID-19. The CDR3 nucleotides read TGTGCCAGCAGCGTAGGGGGGGACTCCTATAATTCACCCCTCCACTTT. It specifies CASSVGGDSYNSPLHF.